Presented here are 14 T cell receptor beta chains from one specimen sequenced in a study of identifying expanded T cells in peripheral blood. Produced via immunoSEQ multiplex PCR; TCRdb's table is partial and in-frame only. This table has roughly 96,000 clones, approximately 88% appearing once. The sample taken for sequencing was blood. The receptor set was obtained from a person between 18 and 75 years old in good health.

This rearrangement joins TRBV5-1 to TRBJ2-5; possible D gene TRBD1, 6 bases. Germline V CDR1 and CDR2: SGHRS, YFSETQ. The CDR3 consists of 14 residues. V was clipped by 1 base and J by 2 bases, with 9 bases between them. CDR3 DNA sequence: TGCGCCAGCAGCTTGTTCCAGGGGCAAGAGACCCAGTACTTC. Translation gives CASSLFQGQETQYF.

The chain combines TRBV5-1 with TRBJ1-2; 9 nucleotides line up with TRBD1. This CDR3 comprises 13 residues. Trimming cost V 4 bases and J 5 bases; bases outside gene matches: 3. Germline V lookup: CDR1 SGHRS, CDR2 YFSETQ. The CDR3 DNA sequence: TGCGCCAGCAGCCCCGGGACAGGGTATGGCTACACCTTC. This translates into CASSPGTGYGYTF.

J is TRBJ1-6 and V is TRBV10-3; D uncertain. V lost 6 bases and J 0 bases, leaving 15 bases between the germline ends. Germline lookup yields CDR1 ENHRY and CDR2 SYGVKD. This CDR3 contains 17 residues. The chain's CDR3 is CAIRAGSESSYNSPLHF. The DNA for the CDR3 is TGTGCCATCAGAGCGGGCAGCGAGAGCTCCTATAATTCACCCCTCCACTTT.

CDR3 nucleotides: TGTGCCAGCAGGACAACACCGAACACTGAAGCTTTCTTT. It is translated as CASRTTPNTEAFF. V usage is TRBV6-1 and J usage is TRBJ1-1; D is uncertain. The germline gives CDR1 MNHNS, CDR2 SASEGT. The CDR3 loop spans 13 amino acids. V gave up 6 bases and J gave up 1 base, with 9 bases separating them.

The chain combines TRBV18 with TRBJ2-3, with D perhaps matching TRBD1 (6 bases). Trimming pared 1 base from V and 1 base from J, leaving 12 bases between. The germline gives CDR1 KGHSH, CDR2 LQKENI. The CDR3 totals 16 residues. CDR3 amino acids: CASSPQVGGRTDTQYF. The CDR3 DNA reads as TGTGCCAGCTCACCACAGGTAGGGGGTCGCACAGATACGCAGTATTTT.

The chain couples TRBV7-8 to TRBJ2-5; TRBD2 is a possible D gene (7 bases). Trimming pared 3 bases from V and 4 bases from J, leaving 21 bases between. Per germline, CDR1 SGHVS and CDR2 FQNEAQ. The CDR3 has 17 residues. This CDR3 reads CASSFPNREGGGETQYF. DNA of the CDR3: TGTGCCAGCAGCTTTCCAAACAGGGAGGGGGGAGGAGAGACCCAGTACTTC. The full variable domain, completed using reference TRBV7-8 and TRBJ2-5, is GAGVSQSPRYKVAKRGQDVALRCDPISGHVSLFWYQQALGQGPEFLTYFQNEAQLDKSGLPSDRFFAERPEGSVSTLKIQRTQQEDSAVYLCASSFPNREGGGETQYFGPGTRLLVL.

The genes are TRBV7-2 and TRBJ1-4; D may be TRBD1 (6 bases). There are 14 residues in the CDR3. Germline V gives CDR1 SGHTA, CDR2 FQGNSA. Trimming took off 1 base at V and 8 bases at J, with 11 bases between the two ends. CDR3 protein: CASSLVWRGEKLFF. The CDR3 DNA follows: TGTGCCAGCAGCTTAGTCTGGAGGGGGGAAAAACTGTTTTTT.

The V gene is TRBV9, the J gene TRBJ2-7; D tentatively reads TRBD1 or TRBD2 (5 bases each). With 4 bases removed from V and 2 bases from J, the gap between germline ends came to 19 bases. This CDR3 contains 16 residues. The germline CDR1 and CDR2 sequences are SGDLS and YYNGEE. CDR3 coding DNA: TGTGCCAGCAGCCGGGACGGAGGACATTTAGCCTACGAGCAGTACTTC. Its translation is CASSRDGGHLAYEQYF.

The chain combines TRBV18 with TRBJ1-4, with D perhaps matching TRBD1 (6 bases). Germline CDR1 reads KGHSH; CDR2 reads LQKENI. Between the trimmed V and J ends, which lost 1 base and 3 bases, there was a span of 9 bases. This CDR3 contains 15 residues. The CDR3 DNA sequence: TGTGCCAGCTCACCACGGGGACAACCTAATGAAAAACTGTTTTTT. Translated, it gives CASSPRGQPNEKLFF.

The chain joins TRBV9 to TRBJ2-3; D perhaps matches TRBD2 (6 bases). The CDR3 is 15 residues long. The germline V gene encodes CDR1 SGDLS and CDR2 YYNGEE. The V gene lost 0 bases and the J gene lost 2 bases, with 10 bases spanning the gap. Here the CDR3 reads CASSVAGGYTDTQYF. CDR3 DNA: TGTGCCAGCAGCGTAGCCGGGGGTTACACAGATACGCAGTATTTT.

The chain combines TRBV11-1 with TRBJ1-6; TRBD1 matches 7 bases. J was trimmed by 7 bases and V by 4 bases; bases with no gene match: 4. The CDR3 covers 14 residues. Germline-derived CDR1 and CDR2 are SGHAT and FQDESV (reference sequence). CDR3 sequence reads: CASSWDSRNSPLHF. CDR3 bases: TGTGCCAGCAGCTGGGACAGCAGGAATTCACCCCTCCACTTT.

The chain joins TRBV4-2 to TRBJ1-2; D might be TRBD1 (6 bases). Trimming cost V 1 base and J 8 bases, with 14 bases left between them. Germline-derived CDR1 and CDR2 are LGHNA and YNFKEQ. The CDR3 runs to 14 residues. CDR3 amino acids: CASSQVDRTRGYTF. The CDR3 DNA follows: TGTGCCAGCAGCCAAGTAGACAGGACGAGGGGCTACACCTTC.

The chain uses TRBV5-4 and TRBJ1-3; D is ambiguous. Germline CDR1 and CDR2: SGHNT and YYREEE (reference sequence). The CDR3 totals 15 residues. The V end lost 1 base, the J end lost 0 bases, and 8 bases lay between the germline ends. Here the CDR3 DNA reads TGTGCCAGCAGCTTGAGGACCCCCTCTGGAAACACCATATATTTT. Translation gives CASSLRTPSGNTIYF.

V is TRBV7-9 and J is TRBJ2-7; a possible D gene is TRBD1 (5 bases). This CDR3 is built from 17 residues. Germline CDR1 is SEHNR and CDR2 is FQNEAQ (reference sequence). V lost 4 bases to trimming and J lost 2 bases, with 21 bases between them. The CDR3 DNA reads as TGTGCCAGCAGCTCCCCAATTTTAGGGGCCAGGACCTACGAGCAGTACTTC. It translates to CASSSPILGARTYEQYF.